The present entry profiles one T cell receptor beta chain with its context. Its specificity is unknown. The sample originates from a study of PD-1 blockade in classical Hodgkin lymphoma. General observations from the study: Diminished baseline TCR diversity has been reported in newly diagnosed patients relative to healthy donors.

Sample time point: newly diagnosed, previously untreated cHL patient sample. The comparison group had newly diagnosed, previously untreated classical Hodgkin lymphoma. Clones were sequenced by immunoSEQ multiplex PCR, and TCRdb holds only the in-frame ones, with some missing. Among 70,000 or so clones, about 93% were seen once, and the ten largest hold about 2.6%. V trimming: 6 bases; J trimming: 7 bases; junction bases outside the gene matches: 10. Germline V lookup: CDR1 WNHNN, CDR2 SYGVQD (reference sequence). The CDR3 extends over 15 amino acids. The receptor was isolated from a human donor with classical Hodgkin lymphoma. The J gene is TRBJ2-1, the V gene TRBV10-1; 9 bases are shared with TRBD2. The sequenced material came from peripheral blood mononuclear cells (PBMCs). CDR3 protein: CASSLGLAGPNEQFF. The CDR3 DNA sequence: TGCGCCAGCAGCTTGGGGCTAGCGGGACCAAATGAGCAGTTCTTC.